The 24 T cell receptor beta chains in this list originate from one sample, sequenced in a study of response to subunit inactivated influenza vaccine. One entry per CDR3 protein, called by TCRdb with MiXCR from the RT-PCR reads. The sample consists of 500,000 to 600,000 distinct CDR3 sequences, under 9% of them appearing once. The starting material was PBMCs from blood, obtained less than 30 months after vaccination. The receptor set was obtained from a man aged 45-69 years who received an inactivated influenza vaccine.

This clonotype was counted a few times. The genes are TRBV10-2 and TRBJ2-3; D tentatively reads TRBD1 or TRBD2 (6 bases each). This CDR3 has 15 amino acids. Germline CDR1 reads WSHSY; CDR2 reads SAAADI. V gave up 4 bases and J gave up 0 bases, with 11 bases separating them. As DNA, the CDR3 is TGCGCCAGCAGTGGGAGGGGGAGAAGCACAGATACGCAGTATTTT. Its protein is CASSGRGRSTDTQYF.

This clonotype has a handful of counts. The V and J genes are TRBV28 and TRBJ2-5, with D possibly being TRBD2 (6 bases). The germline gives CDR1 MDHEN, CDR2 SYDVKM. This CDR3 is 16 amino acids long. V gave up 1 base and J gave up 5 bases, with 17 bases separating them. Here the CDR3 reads CASSLFEEGPGETQYF. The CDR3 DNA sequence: TGTGCCAGCAGTTTATTTGAGGAGGGACCGGGGGAGACCCAGTACTTC.

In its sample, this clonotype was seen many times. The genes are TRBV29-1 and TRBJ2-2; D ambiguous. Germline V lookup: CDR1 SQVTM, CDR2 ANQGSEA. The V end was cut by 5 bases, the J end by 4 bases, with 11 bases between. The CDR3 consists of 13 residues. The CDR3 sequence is CSVLLKLTGELFF. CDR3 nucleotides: TGCAGCGTTCTTCTAAAACTCACCGGGGAGCTGTTTTTT.

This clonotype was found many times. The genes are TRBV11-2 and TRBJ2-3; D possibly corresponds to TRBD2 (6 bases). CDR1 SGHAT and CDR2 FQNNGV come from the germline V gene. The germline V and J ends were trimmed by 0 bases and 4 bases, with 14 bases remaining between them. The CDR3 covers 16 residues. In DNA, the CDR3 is TGTGCCAGCAGCTTAGATTCTGCGGGATGGGCAGATACGCAGTATTTT. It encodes CASSLDSAGWADTQYF.

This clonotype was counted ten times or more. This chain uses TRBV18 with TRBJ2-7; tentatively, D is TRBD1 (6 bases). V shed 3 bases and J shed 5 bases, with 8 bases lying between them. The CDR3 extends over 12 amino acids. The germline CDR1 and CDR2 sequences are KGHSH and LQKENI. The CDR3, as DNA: TGTGCCAGCTCACCTTCAGGGGACGAGCAGTACTTC. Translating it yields CASSPSGDEQYF. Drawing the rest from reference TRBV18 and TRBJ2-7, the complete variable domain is NAGVMQNPRHLVRRRGQEARLRCSPMKGHSHVYWYRQLPEEGLKFMVYLQKENIIDESGMPKERFSAEFPKEGPSILRIQQVVRGDSAAYFCASSPSGDEQYFGPGTRLTVT.

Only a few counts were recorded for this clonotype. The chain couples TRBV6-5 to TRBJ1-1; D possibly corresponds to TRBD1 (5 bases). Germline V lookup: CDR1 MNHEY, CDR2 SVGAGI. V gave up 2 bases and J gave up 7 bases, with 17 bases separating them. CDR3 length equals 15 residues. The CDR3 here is CASSYPKGRSIEAFF. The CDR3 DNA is TGTGCCAGCAGTTACCCAAAGGGACGGTCTATTGAAGCTTTCTTT.

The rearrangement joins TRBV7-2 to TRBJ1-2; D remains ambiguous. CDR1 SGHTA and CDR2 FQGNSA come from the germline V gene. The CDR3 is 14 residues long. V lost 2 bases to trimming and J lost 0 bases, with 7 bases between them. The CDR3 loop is CASSLQTTNYGYTF. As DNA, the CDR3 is TGTGCCAGCAGCTTACAGACCACTAACTATGGCTACACCTTC.

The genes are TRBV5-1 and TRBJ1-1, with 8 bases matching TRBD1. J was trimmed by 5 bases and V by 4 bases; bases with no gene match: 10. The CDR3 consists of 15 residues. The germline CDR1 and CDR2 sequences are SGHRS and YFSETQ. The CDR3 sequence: CASSAGQGWGTEAFF. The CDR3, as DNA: TGCGCCAGCAGCGCAGGACAGGGCTGGGGGACTGAAGCTTTCTTT.

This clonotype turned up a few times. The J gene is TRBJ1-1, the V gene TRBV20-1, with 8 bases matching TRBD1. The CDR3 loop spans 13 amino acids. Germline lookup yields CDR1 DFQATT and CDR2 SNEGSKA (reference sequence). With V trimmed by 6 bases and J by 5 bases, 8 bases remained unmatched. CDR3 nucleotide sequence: TGCAGTGCCTTCAGGGGGCCGGGGACTGAAGCTTTCTTT. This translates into CSAFRGPGTEAFF.

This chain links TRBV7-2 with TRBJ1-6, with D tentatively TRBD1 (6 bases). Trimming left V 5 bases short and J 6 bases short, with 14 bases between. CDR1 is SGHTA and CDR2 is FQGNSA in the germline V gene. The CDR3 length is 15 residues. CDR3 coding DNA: TGTGCCAGCAGCGGAAGGACAGTGGGTAATTCACCCCTCCACTTT. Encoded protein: CASSGRTVGNSPLHF.

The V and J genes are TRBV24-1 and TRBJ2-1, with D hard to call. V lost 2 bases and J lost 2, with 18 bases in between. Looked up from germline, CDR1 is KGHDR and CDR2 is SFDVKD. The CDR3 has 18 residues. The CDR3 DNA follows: TGTGCCACCAGTGATTCTCCTGCTAGGCGGACGACCTACAATGAGCAGTTCTTC. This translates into CATSDSPARRTTYNEQFF.

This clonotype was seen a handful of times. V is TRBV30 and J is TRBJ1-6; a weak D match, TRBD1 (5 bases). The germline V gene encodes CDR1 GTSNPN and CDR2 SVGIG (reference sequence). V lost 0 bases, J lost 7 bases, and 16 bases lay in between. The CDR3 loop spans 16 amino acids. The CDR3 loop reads CAWSVREGVGNSPLHF. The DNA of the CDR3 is TGTGCCTGGAGTGTACGGGAAGGGGTTGGAAATTCACCCCTCCACTTT.

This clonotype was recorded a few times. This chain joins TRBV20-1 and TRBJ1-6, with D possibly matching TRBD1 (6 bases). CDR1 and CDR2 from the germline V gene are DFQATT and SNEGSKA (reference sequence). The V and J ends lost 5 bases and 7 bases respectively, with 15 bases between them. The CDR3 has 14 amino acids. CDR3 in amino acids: CSAVPGHLNSPLHF. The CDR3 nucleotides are TGCAGTGCTGTACCGGGACATCTCAATTCACCCCTCCACTTT.

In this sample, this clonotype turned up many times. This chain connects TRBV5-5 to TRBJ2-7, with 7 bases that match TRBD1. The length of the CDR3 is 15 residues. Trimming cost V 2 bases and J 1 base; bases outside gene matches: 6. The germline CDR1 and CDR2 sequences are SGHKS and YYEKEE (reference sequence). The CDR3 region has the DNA TGTGCCAGCAGCTTAACCGGGACAGAATCCTACGAGCAGTACTTC. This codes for CASSLTGTESYEQYF.

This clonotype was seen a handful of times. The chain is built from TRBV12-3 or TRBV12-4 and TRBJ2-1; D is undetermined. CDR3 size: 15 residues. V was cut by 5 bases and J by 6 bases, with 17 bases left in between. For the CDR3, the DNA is TGTGCCAGCAGTCCACCCGAAGGGCAGATCAATGAGCAGTTCTTC. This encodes CASSPPEGQINEQFF.

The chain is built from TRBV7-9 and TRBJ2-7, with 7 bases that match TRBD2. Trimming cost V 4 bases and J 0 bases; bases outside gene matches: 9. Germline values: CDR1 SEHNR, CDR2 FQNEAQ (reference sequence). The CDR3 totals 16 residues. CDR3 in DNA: TGTGCCAGCAGCTCGCTAGCGGACATTAGCTCCTACGAGCAGTACTTC. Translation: CASSSLADISSYEQYF.

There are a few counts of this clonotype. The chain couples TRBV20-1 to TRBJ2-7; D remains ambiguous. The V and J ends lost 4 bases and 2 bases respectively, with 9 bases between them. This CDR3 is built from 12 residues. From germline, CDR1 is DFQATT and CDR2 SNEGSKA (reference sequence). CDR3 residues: CSAIRGTYEQYF. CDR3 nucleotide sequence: TGCAGTGCTATCCGTGGGACCTACGAGCAGTACTTC.

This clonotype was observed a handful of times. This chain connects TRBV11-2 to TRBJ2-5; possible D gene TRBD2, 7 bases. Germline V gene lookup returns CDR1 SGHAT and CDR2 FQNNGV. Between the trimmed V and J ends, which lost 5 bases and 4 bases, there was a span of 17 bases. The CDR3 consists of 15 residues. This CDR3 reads CASSPTGGAGETQYF. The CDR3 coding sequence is TGTGCCAGCAGCCCAACTGGGGGGGCCGGAGAGACCCAGTACTTC.

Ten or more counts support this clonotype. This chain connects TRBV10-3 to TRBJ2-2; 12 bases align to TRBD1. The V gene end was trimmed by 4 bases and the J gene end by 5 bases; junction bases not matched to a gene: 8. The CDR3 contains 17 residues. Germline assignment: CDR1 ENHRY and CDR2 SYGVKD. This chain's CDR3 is CAISGPGQGAQTGELFF. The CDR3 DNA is TGTGCCATCAGTGGACCGGGACAGGGGGCGCAAACCGGGGAGCTGTTTTTT.

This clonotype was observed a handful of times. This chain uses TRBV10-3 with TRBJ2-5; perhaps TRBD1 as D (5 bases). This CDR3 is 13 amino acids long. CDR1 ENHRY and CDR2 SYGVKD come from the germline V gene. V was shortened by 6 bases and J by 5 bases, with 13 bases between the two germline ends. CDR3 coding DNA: TGTGCCATCAGCAGAGCAGGGTGGGAGACCCAGTACTTC. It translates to CAISRAGWETQYF.

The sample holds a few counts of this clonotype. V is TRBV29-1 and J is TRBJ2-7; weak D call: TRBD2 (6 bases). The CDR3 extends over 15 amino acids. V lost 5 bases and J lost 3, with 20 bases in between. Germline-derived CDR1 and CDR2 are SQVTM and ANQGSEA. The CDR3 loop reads CSVSPPEGSVYEQYF. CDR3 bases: TGCAGCGTTTCCCCCCCGGAGGGTAGTGTCTACGAGCAGTACTTC.

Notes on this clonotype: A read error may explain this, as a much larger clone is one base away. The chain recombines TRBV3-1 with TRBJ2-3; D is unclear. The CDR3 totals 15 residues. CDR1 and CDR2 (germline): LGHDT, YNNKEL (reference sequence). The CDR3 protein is CASSKDLTRTDTQYF. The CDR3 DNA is TGTGCCAGCAGCAAAGATCTCACCCGCACAGATACGCAGTATTTT.

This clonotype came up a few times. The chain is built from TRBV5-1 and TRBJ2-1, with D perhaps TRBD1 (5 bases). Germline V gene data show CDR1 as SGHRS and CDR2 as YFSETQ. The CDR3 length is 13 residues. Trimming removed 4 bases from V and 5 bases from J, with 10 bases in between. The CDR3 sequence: CASSTRQNNEQFF. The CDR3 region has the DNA TGCGCCAGCAGCACAAGACAGAACAATGAGCAGTTCTTC.

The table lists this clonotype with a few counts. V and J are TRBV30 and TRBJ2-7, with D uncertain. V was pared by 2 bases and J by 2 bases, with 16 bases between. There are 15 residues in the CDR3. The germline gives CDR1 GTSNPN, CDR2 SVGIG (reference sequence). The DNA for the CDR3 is TGTGCCTGGAGTACCCCCCGGAAATCTACCTACGAGCAGTACTTC. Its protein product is CAWSTPRKSTYEQYF. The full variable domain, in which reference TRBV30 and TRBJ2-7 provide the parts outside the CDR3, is SQTIHQWPATLVQPVGSPLSLECTVEGTSNPNLYWYRQAAGRGLQLLFYSVGIGQISSEVPQNLSASRPQDRQFILSSKKLLLSDSGFYLCAWSTPRKSTYEQYFGPGTRLTVT.